This T cell receptor beta chain was sequenced during a study of cytomegalovirus exposure and HLA in healthy donors. Primers for the PCR totalled 60 Vbeta and 13 Jbeta. Assay used: immunoSEQ multiplex PCR; TCRdb lists only in-frame clones, some missing. The profile shows 150,000 to 200,000 clones, almost 80% of them singletons. The CDR3 totals 16 residues. Germline V CDR1 and CDR2: MDHEN, SYDVKM. The V and J ends lost 8 bases and 4 bases, in that order; junction bases with no gene match: 12. For this clone: Its antigen is unknown.

Study results and limitations: Under in vitro conditions, three CMV-associated chains were confirmed as specific for CMV antigens. TRBV6-2, TRBV6-3 and other indistinguishable V segments were excluded.

Sequences were obtained from PBMCs. This TCR came from a man aged 40-50 years in good health and CMV-seropositive. This chain uses TRBV28 with TRBJ1-5; TRBD1 matches 9 bases. CDR3 sequence reads: CASSSDGQGRNQPQHF. In DNA, the CDR3 is TGTGCCAGCTCCTCGGACGGACAGGGGCGGAATCAGCCCCAGCATTTT.